This T cell receptor (beta chain) appears in the sequencing data of a study of regulatory T cells in long-lasting Graves disease. As for the study in general: To qualify as persistent, Graves' disease required over 5 years of antithyroid drugs with positive TSH receptor antibodies.

Time point given: persistent/refractory GD, antithyroid drugs over 5 years with positive TRAb. RNA isolated from PBMCs was used to make the TCR library. Study results and limitations: There was favoring of TRBV28, TRBJ1-2 and TRBJ2-5 in persistent disease.

In building TCR beta libraries, iRepertoire HTBI primers were used together with Arm-PCR of CDR3 regions. TCRdb independently ran MiXCR on the multiplex PCR reads; one entry per CDR3 protein. The table lists hundreds of thousands of distinct CDR3 sequences, under 25% of them singletons, with around 7% in the top ten. Comment on this clonotype: Antigen: not known.

CDR1 and CDR2 from the germline V gene are MGHDK and SYGVNS. V was clipped by 7 bases and J by 4 bases; unmatched bases: 5. The CDR3 is made up of 13 amino acids. The sequences come from peripheral blood mononuclear cells (PBMCs), collected when the disease was refractory, from a patient treated with antithyroid drugs. This chain uses TRBV25-1 with TRBJ2-5; 8 bases line up with TRBD1. The receptor's source is a female donor with Graves disease. The CDR3 spells CASTGQGRETQYF. DNA for the CDR3: TGTGCCAGCACCGGACAGGGACGAGAGACCCAGTACTTC.